Following are 27 T cell receptor beta chains from one sample sequenced in a study of shared clonotypes between healthy human individuals. The assay was immunoSEQ multiplex PCR, and TCRdb's table has in-frame clones only and misses some. This sample has a few hundred thousand clones, with roughly 84% found just once. Specimen: memory CD8+ T cells sorted from blood. Indicated subset: CD45RO+ cells pooled with CCR7-negative TemRA cells. The receptors here all came from a man in his late teens or twenties in good health.

The genes are TRBV5-1 and TRBJ1-2; 10 positions match TRBD1. Germline CDR1 and CDR2: SGHRS and YFSETQ. This CDR3 comprises 13 residues. With V trimmed by 6 bases and J by 4 bases, 3 bases remained unmatched. The CDR3 loop is CASIGQGGYGYTF. The CDR3, as DNA: TGCGCCAGCATCGGACAGGGGGGCTATGGCTACACCTTC.

This chain links TRBV6-4 with TRBJ2-5; possibly TRBD1 for D (5 bases). CDR1 MRHNA and CDR2 SNTAGT come from the germline V gene. The CDR3 is 13 residues long. Trimming took off 9 bases at V and 3 bases at J, with 14 bases between the two ends. CDR3 in amino acids: CARFQGMKETQYF. CDR3 nucleotide sequence: TGTGCCAGGTTCCAGGGTATGAAAGAGACCCAGTACTTC.

The rearrangement uses TRBV2 and TRBJ2-7, with D possibly being TRBD1 (6 bases). The CDR3 length is 13 residues. V dropped 4 bases and J dropped 10 bases, with 17 bases sitting between them. Germline V gene lookup returns CDR1 SNHLY and CDR2 FYNNEI. CDR3 loop: CASSVYRARDQYF. The CDR3 region has the DNA TGTGCCAGCAGTGTCTACAGGGCTAGAGATCAGTACTTC.

The chain combines TRBV7-9 with TRBJ1-2, with D possibly TRBD1 on 6 matching bases. The CDR3 runs 12 residues. Trimming cost V 5 bases and J 12 bases, with 16 bases left between them. Germline values: CDR1 SEHNR, CDR2 FQNEAQ (reference sequence). The CDR3 reads CASSPPRTEDTF. In DNA, the CDR3 is TGTGCCAGCAGCCCCCCGAGGACAGAGGACACCTTC. Full variable domain (remainder filled in from reference TRBV7-9 and TRBJ1-2): DTGVSQNPRHKITKRGQNVTFRCDPISEHNRLYWYRQTLGQGPEFLTYFQNEAQLEKSRLLSDRFSAERPKGSFSTLEIQRTEQGDSAMYLCASSPPRTEDTFGSGTRLTVV.

The V gene is TRBV6-1, the J gene TRBJ2-7, with D perhaps TRBD2 (5 bases). Germline V gene sequence: CDR1 MNHNS, CDR2 SASEGT. The V and J ends lost 10 bases and 6 bases respectively, with 16 bases between them. CDR3 length equals 12 residues. In DNA, the CDR3 is TGTGCCACTCTGGGTAGCGAGGCCGAGCAGTACTTC. Translation: CATLGSEAEQYF.

The chain recombines TRBV10-2 with TRBJ2-5; the D is unclear. The CDR3 sequence is 11 residues long. V was pared by 7 bases and J by 5 bases, with 8 bases between. Germline CDR1 WSHSY, CDR2 SAAADI. CDR3 amino acids: CASISGETQYF. As DNA, the CDR3 is TGCGCCAGCATTTCCGGGGAGACCCAGTACTTC.

The chain joins TRBV6-5 to TRBJ2-7; 11 bases map to TRBD2. Germline V gene lookup returns CDR1 MNHEY and CDR2 SVGAGI. The CDR3 has 16 residues. Trimming cost V 1 base and J 4 bases; bases outside gene matches: 6. The chain's CDR3 is CASSYLTSGDPYEQYF. In DNA, the CDR3 is TGTGCCAGCAGTTACTTGACTAGCGGGGATCCTTACGAGCAGTACTTC.

V and J are TRBV5-1 and TRBJ2-1; 9 bases match TRBD2. Trimming took 3 bases from V and 6 from J; bases not matched to a gene: 16. Germline CDR1 reads SGHRS; CDR2 reads YFSETQ. This CDR3 is 18 amino acids long. The CDR3: CASSSSFVSGRGSNEQFF. The CDR3 DNA is TGCGCCAGCAGCTCTTCATTCGTTAGCGGGAGAGGTAGCAATGAGCAGTTCTTC.

A single count supports this clone. The rearrangement uses TRBV7-2 and TRBJ1-5; possible D gene TRBD1, 5 bases. The germline V gene has CDR1 SGHTA and CDR2 FQGNSA. CDR3 size: 16 residues. V lost 3 bases to trimming and J lost 1 base, with 13 bases between them. The CDR3 sequence is CASSFGGIGSNQPQHF. The CDR3, as DNA: TGTGCCAGCAGCTTTGGGGGGATAGGGAGCAATCAGCCCCAGCATTTT.

A few counts support this clone. The rearrangement uses TRBV9 and TRBJ2-1, with D unclear. From germline, CDR1 is SGDLS and CDR2 YYNGEE. The CDR3 length is 15 residues. Trimming took 3 bases from V and 12 from J, leaving 22 bases between them. CDR3: CASSEESKWVGMQFF. For the CDR3, the DNA is TGTGCCAGCAGCGAGGAGAGTAAGTGGGTGGGAATGCAGTTCTTC.

Concerning this clone: A much larger clone lies one base from this, so it may be a read error. The sample holds other DNA sequences that translate to the same CDR3. The chain carries TRBV7-9 and TRBJ1-2; 9 positions agree with TRBD1. The CDR3 has 13 residues. Germline assignment: CDR1 SEHNR and CDR2 FQNEAQ (reference sequence). Germline trimming cut 3 bases from V and 4 bases from J; bases unmatched to any gene: 0. CDR3: CASSLGQGYGYTF. Written as DNA, the CDR3 is TGTGCCAGCAGCTTGGGACAGGGCTATGGCTACACCTTC.

The chain has TRBV19 and TRBJ2-7, with 8 nucleotides matching TRBD1. J was trimmed by 4 bases and V by 5 bases; bases with no gene match: 10. This CDR3 comprises 15 residues. CDR1 is LNHDA, CDR2 SQIVND, per germline (reference sequence). The DNA of the CDR3 is TGTGCCAGTAGTCGAGGGCCAGGGGGCAAGTACGAGCAGTACTTC. Amino acid sequence: CASSRGPGGKYEQYF.

V and J are TRBV19 and TRBJ2-3; the D call may be TRBD1 or TRBD2 (5 bases each). CDR3 length: 15 amino acids. The V gene lost 1 base and the J gene lost 9 bases, with 17 bases spanning the gap. CDR1 is LNHDA and CDR2 is SQIVND in the germline V gene (reference sequence). For the CDR3, the DNA is TGTGCCAGTAGTATAGGGGGGACCCCCCTCGAGACGCAGTATTTT. Protein sequence: CASSIGGTPLETQYF.

The chain is built from TRBV4-3 and TRBJ2-7; 8 bases match TRBD1. The CDR3 is 15 amino acids. The germline V gene has CDR1 LGHNA and CDR2 YSLEER. The junction had 6 bases not matched to a gene; V was cut back by 3 bases and J by 2 bases. Here the CDR3 reads CASSHPGQGAYEQYF. The CDR3 DNA is TGCGCCAGCAGCCACCCCGGACAGGGAGCCTACGAGCAGTACTTC.

Comment on this clone: Other DNA sequences in this specimen translate into the identical CDR3. This rearrangement joins TRBV7-9 to TRBJ2-1, with TRBD2 identical over 10 bases. Germline trimming cut 4 bases from V and 3 bases from J; bases unmatched to any gene: 3. CDR3 length: 15 residues. CDR1 is SEHNR, CDR2 FQNEAQ, per germline (reference sequence). The CDR3 region is CASSSGLAVYNEQFF. The CDR3 nucleotides are TGTGCCAGCAGCTCCGGACTAGCGGTCTACAATGAGCAGTTCTTC. Supplemented by reference TRBV7-9 and TRBJ2-1, the full variable domain reads DTGVSQNPRHKITKRGQNVTFRCDPISEHNRLYWYRQTLGQGPEFLTYFQNEAQLEKSRLLSDRFSAERPKGSFSTLEIQRTEQGDSAMYLCASSSGLAVYNEQFFGPGTRLTVL.

This clone was observed at least ten times. This chain links TRBV4-1 with TRBJ2-7; 9 bases align to TRBD2. This CDR3 has 18 residues. The V gene's germline CDR1 is MGHRA and CDR2 YSYEKL. The V and J ends lost 4 bases and 5 bases, in that order; junction bases with no gene match: 18. CDR3 DNA: TGCGCCAGCAGCCCCCAGCACGGGGCGGGGGGGCCGAGGAACGAGCAGTACTTC. This gives the protein CASSPQHGAGGPRNEQYF.

The rearrangement joins TRBV2 to TRBJ1-2; a weak D match, TRBD1 (5 bases). V lost 3 bases to trimming and J lost 4 bases, with 12 bases between them. There are 14 residues in the CDR3. The germline V gene encodes CDR1 SNHLY and CDR2 FYNNEI. DNA for the CDR3: TGTGCCAGCAGTGACGCCGACAGTCCCTATGGCTACACCTTC. Encoded protein: CASSDADSPYGYTF.

This chain links TRBV30 with TRBJ1-5; D is perhaps TRBD1 (6 bases). V was clipped by 6 bases and J by 9 bases, with 18 bases between them. Germline V gene sequence: CDR1 GTSNPN, CDR2 SVGIG (reference sequence). This CDR3 has 13 amino acids. CDR3 DNA sequence: TGTGCCTGTCGACTCCCCGGGGGCGGGCCCCAGCATTTT. As protein: CACRLPGGGPQHF.

The chain uses TRBV4-1 and TRBJ2-1; tentative D call: TRBD1 (6 bases). The ends were cut back, 1 base at V and 6 bases at J, with 10 bases in the middle. CDR1 and CDR2 from the germline V gene are MGHRA and YSYEKL. This CDR3 spans 14 amino acids. The CDR3 sequence is CASSQAPGANEQFF. As DNA, the CDR3 is TGCGCCAGCAGCCAAGCCCCAGGGGCCAATGAGCAGTTCTTC.

The V and J genes are TRBV27 and TRBJ1-1; 8 positions agree with TRBD1. The CDR3 has 13 amino acids. Germline trimming cut 3 bases from V and 7 bases from J; bases unmatched to any gene: 4. CDR1 is MNHEY and CDR2 is SMNVEV in the germline V gene (reference sequence). CDR3 DNA sequence: TGTGCCAGCAGTTTGGACGGGACAGGTGAAGCTTTCTTT. This encodes CASSLDGTGEAFF.

This clone appeared many times. The same CDR3 arises from other DNA sequences in this sample as well. The rearrangement uses TRBV7-9 and TRBJ1-5, with D possibly matching TRBD1 (6 bases). The CDR3 length is 15 residues. Between the trimmed V and J ends, which lost 4 bases and 2 bases, there was a span of 12 bases. Per germline, CDR1 SEHNR and CDR2 FQNEAQ (reference sequence). CDR3: CASSSTGSGNQPQHF. CDR3 sequence (DNA): TGTGCCAGCAGCTCGACAGGTTCGGGCAATCAGCCCCAGCATTTT.

This chain connects TRBV27 to TRBJ2-3; 8 nucleotides align to TRBD2. Germline CDR1 is MNHEY and CDR2 is SMNVEV (reference sequence). The CDR3 sequence is 16 residues long. J gave up 0 bases and V 5 bases, and 7 bases lay outside the gene matches. CDR3 residues: CASSTKRGLSTDTQYF. The CDR3 coding sequence is TGTGCCAGCAGTACAAAGCGGGGGCTCAGCACAGATACGCAGTATTTT.

The J gene is TRBJ2-2, the V gene TRBV27, with D possibly matching TRBD2 (6 bases). CDR1 is MNHEY and CDR2 is SMNVEV in the germline V gene (reference sequence). V was pared by 8 bases and J by 1 base, with 11 bases between. The CDR3 spans 14 residues. The CDR3 region has the DNA TGTGCCAGCCAGGGACTTAGGAACACCGGGGAGCTGTTTTTT. This sequence encodes CASQGLRNTGELFF.

V is TRBV6-5 and J is TRBJ2-2, with D possibly being TRBD1 or TRBD2 (5 bases each). CDR3 size: 14 residues. Trimming took 4 bases from V and 0 from J, leaving 6 bases between them. Germline V CDR1 and CDR2: MNHEY, SVGAGI. The DNA of the CDR3 is TGTGCCAGCAGTTTGGGACCGAACACCGGGGAGCTGTTTTTT. Translation: CASSLGPNTGELFF.

The V and J genes are TRBV9 and TRBJ1-4; maybe TRBD1 (6 bases). V was cut by 2 bases and J by 7 bases, with 18 bases left in between. Germline V gene data show CDR1 as SGDLS and CDR2 as YYNGEE. There are 16 residues in the CDR3. The chain's CDR3 is CASSVGDNGGVEKLFF. The CDR3 DNA reads TGTGCCAGCAGCGTTGGGGACAACGGGGGCGTTGAAAAACTGTTTTTT.

The chain uses TRBV7-9 and TRBJ2-7; D may be TRBD1 or TRBD2 (5 bases each). Germline values: CDR1 SEHNR, CDR2 FQNEAQ (reference sequence). The CDR3 has 12 amino acids. The V and J ends lost 8 bases and 6 bases respectively, with 14 bases between them. The CDR3: CASGFQGTEQYF. CDR3 DNA: TGTGCCAGCGGATTTCAAGGGACCGAGCAGTACTTC.

The chain uses TRBV19 and TRBJ1-3; 8 bases are shared with TRBD1. The CDR3 totals 15 residues. The ends lost 5 bases at V and 2 bases at J; junction bases unmatched: 5. Germline V gene lookup returns CDR1 LNHDA and CDR2 SQIVND (reference sequence). In DNA form, the CDR3 reads TGTGCCAGTAGTGATCCGACAGGGGCTGGAAACACCATATATTTT. This codes for CASSDPTGAGNTIYF. Full variable domain (rest looked up from reference TRBV19 and TRBJ1-3): DGGITQSPKYLFRKEGQNVTLSCEQNLNHDAMYWYRQDPGQGLRLIYYSQIVNDFQKGDIAEGYSVSREKKESFPLTVTSAQKNPTAFYLCASSDPTGAGNTIYFGEGSWLTVV.